This TCR beta chain originates from a study of blood T cell repertoires in COVID-19. For the study at large: The study drew acute and convalescent COVID-19 samples from the United States, Italy and Spain. From T cells, B-cell-depleted T cells, or PBMCs came the material, which was cDNA or gDNA.

Trimming stripped 4 bases from V and 4 bases from J, with 9 bases between. CDR3 length: 14 residues. The germline V gene encodes CDR1 SGHNT and CDR2 YYREEE (reference sequence). In the study's own analysis: Using reference gene primer amplification, nucleated cell counts were estimated. Clones were sequenced by immunoSEQ multiplex PCR, and TCRdb holds only the in-frame ones, with some missing. For V, J and clone size, that table is used; D and trimming come from the DNA. The sample consists of some 290,000 clones, roughly 90% of them appearing once. The source of this sequence is a woman aged 50 to 60 who had recovered from COVID-19. The material sequenced was peripheral blood. The chain employs TRBV5-4 and TRBJ1-6; TRBD1 is a possible D gene (5 bases). This chain's CDR3 is CASSPGMYNSPLHF. For the CDR3, the DNA is TGTGCCAGCAGCCCAGGGATGTATAATTCACCCCTCCACTTT. Full variable domain (rest looked up from reference TRBV5-4 and TRBJ1-6): ETGVTQSPTHLIKTRGQQVTLRCSSQSGHNTVSWYQQALGQGPQFIFQYYREEENGRGNFPPRFSGLQFPNYSSELNVNALELDDSALYLCASSPGMYNSPLHFGNGTRLTVT.